The rows below give T cell receptor beta chains drawn from one sample of a study of T cell responses to AZD1222 COVID-19 vaccine. Clones were read by immunoSEQ multiplex PCR, and TCRdb kept only the in-frame ones, dropping some. The data show roughly 100,000 clones, 90% seen once. The sample consisted of peripheral blood, taken on day 0 of AZD1222 vaccination. Receptors were obtained from an adult in good health. Each CDR3 is given with its conserved first and last residue. The order of the fields is CDR3 DNA, CDR3 protein, D gene, V gene, J gene, clone size. A D gene is named only where the DNA matches it firmly. Expanded clones are given a class, and other clones once, few, many or no size at all.

CDR3nt: TGTGCCAGTAGTACTTGGACAGGGGGAGGCACTGAAGCTTTCTTT
CDR3aa: CASSTWTGGGTEAFF
d_gene: TRBD1
v_gene: TRBV19
j_gene: TRBJ1-1
abundance: NA

CDR3nt: TGTGCCTGGAGTGTACGGGTCGGGGAGCTGTTTTTT
CDR3aa: CAWSVRVGELFF
d_gene: NA
v_gene: TRBV30
j_gene: TRBJ2-2
abundance: NA

CDR3nt: TGTGCCAGCAGCTCTCATATGGGACAGGGACTTACAGATACGCAGTATTTT
CDR3aa: CASSSHMGQGLTDTQYF
d_gene: TRBD1
v_gene: TRBV9
j_gene: TRBJ2-3
abundance: NA

CDR3nt: TGTGCCAGCAGTTACTCGGCAGGGACTGAAGCTTTCTTT
CDR3aa: CASSYSAGTEAFF
d_gene: NA
v_gene: TRBV6-5
j_gene: TRBJ1-1
abundance: NA

CDR3nt: TGTGCCAGCAGTTACGACAGAAGTAACACTGAAGCTTTCTTT
CDR3aa: CASSYDRSNTEAFF
d_gene: NA
v_gene: TRBV6-5
j_gene: TRBJ1-1
abundance: NA

CDR3nt: TGTGCCAGCAGTTTACGTGAGGGTCTATCCTACGAGCAGTACTTC
CDR3aa: CASSLREGLSYEQYF
d_gene: NA
v_gene: TRBV6-5
j_gene: TRBJ2-7
abundance: NA

CDR3nt: TGTGCCAGCAGCACGGGACACGGCACAGATACGCAGTATTTT
CDR3aa: CASSTGHGTDTQYF
d_gene: NA
v_gene: TRBV7-2
j_gene: TRBJ2-3
abundance: NA

CDR3nt: TGTGCCAGCAGCTTGAGGGTGGGTGACACTGAAGCTTTCTTT
CDR3aa: CASSLRVGDTEAFF
d_gene: NA
v_gene: TRBV5-4
j_gene: TRBJ1-1
abundance: NA

CDR3nt: TGTGCCAGCAGCGAACGGGGAAGGGAAAAACTGTTTTTT
CDR3aa: CASSERGREKLFF
d_gene: NA
v_gene: TRBV18
j_gene: TRBJ1-4
abundance: NA

CDR3nt: TGTGCCAGCCGGGGACAGGTCAATCAGCCCCAGCATTTT
CDR3aa: CASRGQVNQPQHF
d_gene: TRBD1
v_gene: TRBV28
j_gene: TRBJ1-5
abundance: NA

CDR3nt: TGTGCCAGCAGCTCTAACGCCAGGGAAGTAACTGAAGCTTTCTTT
CDR3aa: CASSSNAREVTEAFF
d_gene: NA
v_gene: TRBV7-9
j_gene: TRBJ1-1
abundance: once

CDR3nt: TGCGCCAGCAGCTTGGCACAGGTCTATGGCTACACCTTC
CDR3aa: CASSLAQVYGYTF
d_gene: NA
v_gene: TRBV5-1
j_gene: TRBJ1-2
abundance: NA

CDR3nt: TGTGCCAGCAGTTTATCGAGTAGTCTGGGAGAAAAACTGTTTTTT
CDR3aa: CASSLSSSLGEKLFF
d_gene: NA
v_gene: TRBV27
j_gene: TRBJ1-4
abundance: NA

CDR3nt: TGTGCCAGCAGCCTGGGACGGGTCTATGGCTACACCTTC
CDR3aa: CASSLGRVYGYTF
d_gene: NA
v_gene: TRBV7-9
j_gene: TRBJ1-2
abundance: NA

CDR3nt: TGCGCCAGCAGCCAACCGCGGGACAGAGGAAGGAACACTGAAGCTTTCTTT
CDR3aa: CASSQPRDRGRNTEAFF
d_gene: TRBD1
v_gene: TRBV4-1
j_gene: TRBJ1-1
abundance: NA

CDR3nt: TGTGCCAGCAGTGGAGGCAGAAGAAGCAATCAGCCCCAGCATTTT
CDR3aa: CASSGGRRSNQPQHF
d_gene: NA
v_gene: TRBV2
j_gene: TRBJ1-5
abundance: NA

CDR3nt: TGTGCCAGCAGAAGCACGGGGAGCGGGCAGTACTTC
CDR3aa: CASRSTGSGQYF
d_gene: NA
v_gene: TRBV2
j_gene: TRBJ2-7
abundance: NA

CDR3nt: TGCGCCAGCAGCCAAGCGTGGGAGACTAATGAAAAACTGTTTTTT
CDR3aa: CASSQAWETNEKLFF
d_gene: NA
v_gene: TRBV4-3
j_gene: TRBJ1-4
abundance: NA

CDR3nt: TGTGCCAGCAGCCAGGGACAAGATTACGAGCAGTACTTC
CDR3aa: CASSQGQDYEQYF
d_gene: NA
v_gene: TRBV3-1/TRBV3-2
j_gene: TRBJ2-7
abundance: NA

CDR3nt: TGTGCCAGCAGCTTGGGGCAGGGGAATTCACCCCTCCACTTT
CDR3aa: CASSLGQGNSPLHF
d_gene: NA
v_gene: TRBV5-4
j_gene: TRBJ1-6
abundance: NA

CDR3nt: TGCGCCAGCAGCGCCAGGGTAAGCACTGAAGCTTTCTTT
CDR3aa: CASSARVSTEAFF
d_gene: NA
v_gene: TRBV4-1
j_gene: TRBJ1-1
abundance: few

CDR3nt: TGTGCCAGCAGCTCGACCCTGGGAGCAGATACGCAGTATTTT
CDR3aa: CASSSTLGADTQYF
d_gene: NA
v_gene: TRBV7-8
j_gene: TRBJ2-3
abundance: few

CDR3nt: TGTGCCTGGAGTTGGACAGGGGTAAGGGGCAATCAGCCCCAGCATTTT
CDR3aa: CAWSWTGVRGNQPQHF
d_gene: TRBD1
v_gene: TRBV30
j_gene: TRBJ1-5
abundance: NA

CDR3nt: TGTGCCACCAGCAGAGATGCAGGGGGCGCGGGGGAGCAGTACTTC
CDR3aa: CATSRDAGGAGEQYF
d_gene: TRBD1
v_gene: TRBV15
j_gene: TRBJ2-7
abundance: NA

CDR3nt: TGTGCCAGCAGTTTAAGGACAGGGAACACCGGGGAGCTGTTTTTT
CDR3aa: CASSLRTGNTGELFF
d_gene: TRBD1
v_gene: TRBV27
j_gene: TRBJ2-2
abundance: NA

CDR3nt: TGCGCCAGCACCCCCGGGACTAGTGGTTCCTACGAGCAGTACTTC
CDR3aa: CASTPGTSGSYEQYF
d_gene: TRBD2
v_gene: TRBV5-1
j_gene: TRBJ2-7
abundance: medium-sized

CDR3nt: TGCAGTGCTAGTGTACCTCGGGACCCCTACGAGCAGTACTTC
CDR3aa: CSASVPRDPYEQYF
d_gene: NA
v_gene: TRBV20-1
j_gene: TRBJ2-7
abundance: NA

CDR3nt: TGTGCCAGCAGCATGCTAAATCAGCCCCAGCATTTT
CDR3aa: CASSMLNQPQHF
d_gene: NA
v_gene: TRBV7-8
j_gene: TRBJ1-5
abundance: NA

CDR3nt: TGTGCCAGCAGCTTGGCGTACGGGAACACCGGGGAGCTGTTTTTT
CDR3aa: CASSLAYGNTGELFF
d_gene: NA
v_gene: TRBV5-4
j_gene: TRBJ2-2
abundance: NA

CDR3nt: TGTGCCAGCAGCTCCCAACTCGGACAGGCCCTACTGAACACTGAAGCTTTCTTT
CDR3aa: CASSSQLGQALLNTEAFF
d_gene: TRBD1
v_gene: TRBV11-2
j_gene: TRBJ1-1
abundance: NA

CDR3nt: TGTGCCTGGAGAGAGACAGGGCTGGGCTATGGCTACACCTTC
CDR3aa: CAWRETGLGYGYTF
d_gene: TRBD1
v_gene: TRBV30
j_gene: TRBJ1-2
abundance: NA

CDR3nt: TGCGCCAGCAGCCTAGGGCCGGGACCGACCTACGAGCAGTACTTC
CDR3aa: CASSLGPGPTYEQYF
d_gene: NA
v_gene: TRBV4-1
j_gene: TRBJ2-7
abundance: NA

CDR3nt: TGTGCCAGCAGCTTATCCGGACAGGCGCTTGAAAAACTGTTTTTT
CDR3aa: CASSLSGQALEKLFF
d_gene: TRBD1
v_gene: TRBV7-2
j_gene: TRBJ1-4
abundance: once

CDR3nt: TGTGCCAGCACCCCTGGAGCCGGGGAGCTGTTTTTT
CDR3aa: CASTPGAGELFF
d_gene: NA
v_gene: TRBV5-5
j_gene: TRBJ2-2
abundance: NA